One and the same sample provided the 8 T cell receptor beta chains below, sequenced in a study of blood T cell repertoires in COVID-19 (dated by TCRdb to 2019 to 2021). Libraries were built with the immunoSEQ multiplex PCR assay. The clones in this table, taken by TCRdb from immuneACCESS, are in-frame only. Not every clone is retained; where verified, under half of the shortfall comes from an unresolved V gene, and the cause of the rest is unknown. The sample table lists 200,000 to 250,000 clones, under 90% of them with a count of one. The ten largest clones take up roughly 6.5% of the sample. Sequenced material: peripheral blood. The receptors were gathered from a man in his sixties who had recovered from COVID-19.

The chain has TRBV19 and TRBJ2-7; D not certain. The CDR3 loop spans 13 amino acids. Germline-derived CDR1 and CDR2 are LNHDA and SQIVND (reference sequence). Trimming took off 3 bases at V and 3 bases at J, with 9 bases between the two ends. The CDR3: CASSIGQDYEQYF. For the CDR3, the DNA is TGTGCCAGTAGTATCGGTCAGGACTACGAGCAGTACTTC.

This chain uses TRBV6-5 with TRBJ2-7; maybe TRBD1 (6 bases). CDR3 length equals 15 residues. The germline gives CDR1 MNHEY, CDR2 SVGAGI. V lost 6 bases and J lost 4, with 19 bases in between. As DNA, the CDR3 is TGTGCCAGCAGGGGGACACCTTTATTTGGGTACGAGCAGTACTTC. The encoded protein is CASRGTPLFGYEQYF.

The chain combines TRBV18 with TRBJ2-4; 9 bases agree with TRBD1. The CDR3 loop spans 14 amino acids. The V segment lost 3 bases and the J segment 7 bases; nucleotides outside the gene matches: 4. Germline lookup yields CDR1 KGHSH and CDR2 LQKENI. The CDR3 reads CASSPSGQGNIQYF. In DNA form, the CDR3 reads TGTGCCAGCTCACCCTCGGGACAGGGTAACATTCAGTACTTC.

The chain employs TRBV20-1 and TRBJ2-5, with D tentatively TRBD2 (5 bases). The CDR3 totals 11 residues. The V and J ends lost 5 bases and 3 bases respectively, with 7 bases between them. Germline V gene data show CDR1 as DFQATT and CDR2 as SNEGSKA (reference sequence). CDR3 sequence (DNA): TGCAGTGCTGCCGGGGAAGAGACCCAGTACTTC. It encodes CSAAGEETQYF.

The chain links TRBV7-8 to TRBJ2-3; D perhaps matches TRBD2 (5 bases). Germline loops: CDR1 SGHVS, CDR2 FQNEAQ. The CDR3 extends over 16 amino acids. V lost 1 base to trimming and J lost 2 bases, with 13 bases between them. CDR3 sequence (DNA): TGTGCCAGCAGCTTAGGAGGGCTAGGTTACACAGATACGCAGTATTTT. It encodes CASSLGGLGYTDTQYF.

This clone has a single count. The chain combines TRBV28 with TRBJ1-1, with 8 bases aligning to TRBD1. V lost 6 bases to trimming and J lost 7 bases; unmatched junction nucleotides: 4. The germline CDR1 and CDR2 sequences are MDHEN and SYDVKM. This CDR3 spans 12 amino acids. The CDR3 DNA reads TGTGCCAGCAGATTCGGGACAGGTGAAGCTTTCTTT. Its protein product is CASRFGTGEAFF.

This clone was observed a single time. The chain employs TRBV27 and TRBJ2-3; TRBD1 agrees at 9 bases. With V trimmed by 6 bases and J by 3 bases, 7 bases remained unmatched. This CDR3 has 15 residues. Germline assignment: CDR1 MNHEY and CDR2 SMNVEV (reference sequence). The CDR3 DNA reads as TGTGCCAGCAGATCGGGACAGGGTCTGACAGATACGCAGTATTTT. It is translated as CASRSGQGLTDTQYF.

The CDR3 protein is CSAVGLAGLRSYEQYF. CDR3 in DNA: TGCAGCGCCGTTGGACTAGCGGGATTACGCTCCTACGAGCAGTACTTC. V gene TRBV29-1 combines with J gene TRBJ2-7; 12 bases are shared with TRBD2. V was pared by 7 bases and J by 0 bases, with 10 bases of the junction left unmatched. CDR1 and CDR2 from the germline V gene are SQVTM and ANQGSEA. This CDR3 has 16 amino acids.